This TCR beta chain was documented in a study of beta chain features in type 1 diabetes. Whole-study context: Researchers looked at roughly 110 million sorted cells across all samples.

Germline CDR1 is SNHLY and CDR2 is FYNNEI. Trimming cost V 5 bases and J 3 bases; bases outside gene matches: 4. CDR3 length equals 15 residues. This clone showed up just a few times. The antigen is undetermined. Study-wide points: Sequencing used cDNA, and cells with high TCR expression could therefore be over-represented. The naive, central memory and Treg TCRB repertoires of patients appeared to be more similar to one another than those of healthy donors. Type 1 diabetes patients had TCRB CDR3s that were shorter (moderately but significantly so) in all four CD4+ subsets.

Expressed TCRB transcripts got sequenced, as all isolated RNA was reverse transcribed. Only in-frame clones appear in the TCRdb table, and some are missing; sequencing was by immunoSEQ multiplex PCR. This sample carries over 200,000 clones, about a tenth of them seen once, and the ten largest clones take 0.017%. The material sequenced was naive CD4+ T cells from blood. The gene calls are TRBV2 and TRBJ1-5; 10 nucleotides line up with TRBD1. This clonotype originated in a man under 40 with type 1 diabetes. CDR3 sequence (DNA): TGTGCCAGCAGTAGGGACAGGGGATACAATCAGCCCCAGCATTTT. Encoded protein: CASSRDRGYNQPQHF.